These 8 T cell receptor beta chains were sequenced from one sample in a study of neurological immune-mediated disorders. TCRdb re-derived calls from the 5' RACE reads in MiXCR, one entry per CDR3 protein. The table lists over 45,000 distinct CDR3 sequences, approximately 6.2% of them singletons, with approximately 1.5% in the top ten. Sequencing was carried out using CD4+ T cells from blood. These receptors came from a woman between 18 and 30 years old with multiple sclerosis.

This clonotype was detected once. It may be a read error: a sequence one base away is much more abundant. The CDR3 sequence: CASSETSTQSPTQYF. The CDR3 DNA follows: TGCGCCAGCAGTGAAACTAGTACCCAATCGCCTACGCAGTATTTT. The chain combines TRBV10-2 with TRBJ2-3, with D maybe TRBD2 (5 bases). CDR3 length equals 15 residues. The germline V gene has CDR1 WSHSY and CDR2 SAAADI. The V end lost 3 bases, the J end lost 8 bases, and 18 bases lay between the germline ends.

In this sample, this clonotype turned up many times. This chain joins TRBV12-3 or TRBV12-4 and TRBJ2-2, with 7 bases that match TRBD1. The junction had 4 bases not matched to a gene; V was cut back by 1 base and J by 5 bases. CDR3 length: 15 amino acids. This CDR3 is CASSLEGAQTGELFF. The CDR3 region has the DNA TGTGCCAGCAGTTTAGAGGGGGCGCAGACCGGGGAGCTGTTTTTT.

Ten or more counts support this clonotype. V usage is TRBV5-5 and J usage is TRBJ2-5; 15 nucleotides agree with TRBD2. CDR3 size: 16 residues. Germline V gives CDR1 SGHKS, CDR2 YYEKEE (reference sequence). J was trimmed by 2 bases and V by 4 bases; bases with no gene match: 3. The CDR3 DNA follows: TGTGCCAGCAGCGCCGGACTAGCGGGAGGGCAAGAGACCCAGTACTTC. Its protein is CASSAGLAGGQETQYF. The full variable domain, completed using reference TRBV5-5 and TRBJ2-5, is DAGVTQSPTHLIKTRGQQVTLRCSPISGHKSVSWYQQVLGQGPQFIFQYYEKEERGRGNFPDRFSARQFPNYSSELNVNALLLGDSALYLCASSAGLAGGQETQYFGPGTRLLVL.

This clonotype was detected ten times or more. This rearrangement joins TRBV6-6 to TRBJ2-3, with 8 bases matching TRBD1. V trimming: 6 bases; J trimming: 2 bases; junction bases outside the gene matches: 7. In germline, CDR1 is MNHNY, CDR2 SVGAGI (reference sequence). This CDR3 is built from 15 residues. The CDR3 DNA reads TGTGCCAGCAGGCGACAGGGGAAGATCACAGATACGCAGTATTTT. Encoded protein: CASRRQGKITDTQYF.

This clonotype was counted a few times. The chain is built from TRBV6-2 or TRBV6-3 and TRBJ2-7, with 10 positions matching TRBD2. J lost 8 bases, V lost 5 bases, and 6 bases had no gene match. Germline V gene sequence: CDR1 MNHEY, CDR2 SVGEGT. The CDR3 runs 13 residues. The CDR3 DNA reads TGTGCCAGCAGTACTAGCGGGGCTGCGAAGCAGTACGTC. Protein product: CASSTSGAAKQYV.

This rearrangement joins TRBV12-5 to TRBJ2-1; TRBD1 is a possible D gene (6 bases). The CDR3 is 15 amino acids. Germline CDR1 reads LGHNT; CDR2 reads FRNRAP. V was pared by 3 bases and J by 1 base, with 10 bases between. CDR3 in DNA: TGTGCTAGTGGTTTCCAGGGGCCATCCTACAATGAGCAGTTCTTC. It specifies CASGFQGPSYNEQFF.

This clonotype was seen at least ten times. V and J are TRBV20-1 and TRBJ1-1; D possibly corresponds to TRBD1 (5 bases). CDR1 and CDR2 from the germline V gene are DFQATT and SNEGSKA (reference sequence). V was clipped by 5 bases and J by 1 base, with 14 bases between them. CDR3 length: 14 amino acids. The CDR3 region has the DNA TGCAGTGCTCTCCCTACAGGAGCGAACACTGAAGCTTTCTTT. Amino acids: CSALPTGANTEAFF.

This clonotype has ten or more counts. This chain uses TRBV7-2 with TRBJ2-2, with D unclear. Looked up from germline, CDR1 is SGHTA and CDR2 is FQGNSA. V was shortened by 5 bases and J by 6 bases, with 10 bases between the two germline ends. The CDR3 runs to 13 residues. Here the CDR3 DNA reads TGTGCCAGCAGCCCTGTTGGGCCCGGGGAGCTGTTTTTT. It specifies CASSPVGPGELFF. The full variable domain, with the rest looked up from reference TRBV7-2 and TRBJ2-2, is GAGVSQSPSNKVTEKGKDVELRCDPISGHTALYWYRQSLGQGLEFLIYFQGNSAPDKSGLPSDRFSAERTGGSVSTLTIQRTQQEDSAVYLCASSPVGPGELFFGEGSRLTVL.